Detailed here is one T cell receptor beta chain. This clonotype has only a few counts. It lacks a known antigen. No base qualities exist here, and no much larger clone lies one base off it. V is clipped by 3 bases and J by 5 bases, and the sequence between their germline boundaries is 16 bases long. Looking up the germline V gene (reference sequence) yields CDR1 MNHEY and CDR2 SMNVEV. Reading from cysteine to phenylalanine, the CDR3 counts 15 amino acids. Only CDR3 DNA remains: 45 bases, in frame from the first base. These data are taken from a study of T-cell reconstitution after alpha-beta-depleted transplantation in children (dated by TCRdb to about 2016). Describing the broader study: T-cell immune reconstitution after TCRalphabeta/CD19-depleted allogeneic hematopoietic cell transplantation in children was quantitatively tracked in the study by means of TCR repertoire profiling.

The library was prepared using PCR. TCRdb names Illumina HiSeq 2500 as the instrument used. TCR libraries were prepared with molecular barcoding, using unique molecular identifiers to normalize TCRbeta repertoire quantification. TCRdb's own reprocessing of the public reads used fastp at Q25 and MiXCR and kept productive beta chains. A single entry per CDR3 protein holds the most common genes and DNA from its merged rows. Counted in this sample were around 370,000 distinct CDR3 sequences; 10% of them appeared once. The leading ten clones occupy 2% to 3% of the sample. This receptor was identified in a human donor who donated a stem cell graft to a child with acute lymphoblastic leukemia. The rearranged chain carries TRBV27 and TRBJ2-5; the D gene is perhaps TRBD1 or TRBD2, each of them matching over 5 bases. Source: PBMCs from the stem cell graft donor, taken from the stem cell graft. The DNA sequence reads TGTGCCAGCAGTTTCGAGGGGCCCCCAAGGGAGACCCAGTACTTC. This codes for CASSFEGPPRETQYF.